These T cell receptor beta chains were read from a single sample in a study of persistence of HIV-infected CD4 T cells. Their antigen targets remain unknown. TCRdb keeps only in-frame clones here, not all; method: immunoSEQ multiplex PCR. The data contain 46,000 or so clones, about four fifths of them seen just once; the ten biggest clones take up about 3%. Here the sequenced sample was CD4+ T cells sorted from PBMCs after roughly 19-hour stimulation, taken from a patient who received antiretroviral therapy. These receptors originate from an adult man with HIV who was CMV-seropositive. CDR3s include the opening cysteine and the closing phenylalanine or tryptophan. Each record gives: D gene, J gene, V gene, clone size, CDR3 protein, CDR3 DNA. A D gene is named only where the DNA matches it firmly. The size field is filled for only some rows; it gives once, few, many or a size class.

d_gene: -
j_gene: TRBJ1-1
v_gene: TRBV6-1
abundance: medium-sized
CDR3aa: CASSEEGVGNTEAFF
CDR3nt: TGTGCCAGCAGTGAAGAAGGGGTAGGGAACACTGAAGCTTTCTTT

d_gene: TRBD1
j_gene: TRBJ1-1
v_gene: TRBV7-9
abundance: -
CDR3aa: CASSSTGVNTEAFF
CDR3nt: TGTGCCAGCAGCTCGACAGGGGTGAACACTGAAGCTTTCTTT

d_gene: TRBD2
j_gene: TRBJ2-7
v_gene: TRBV3-1/TRBV3-2
abundance: -
CDR3aa: CASSQDKRGGREQYF
CDR3nt: TGTGCCAGCAGCCAAGATAAGCGGGGGGGCCGGGAGCAGTACTTC

d_gene: -
j_gene: TRBJ2-3
v_gene: TRBV30
abundance: -
CDR3aa: CAWSAGGLTDTQYF
CDR3nt: TGTGCCTGGAGTGCGGGCGGTCTCACAGATACGCAGTATTTT

d_gene: TRBD1
j_gene: TRBJ2-3
v_gene: TRBV6-6
abundance: -
CDR3aa: CASRIDRAGTDTQYF
CDR3nt: TGTGCCAGCAGAATCGACAGGGCGGGCACAGATACGCAGTATTTT

d_gene: TRBD2
j_gene: TRBJ2-1
v_gene: TRBV7-8
abundance: few
CDR3aa: CASSLDGGRAWNEQFF
CDR3nt: TGTGCCAGCAGCTTAGATGGCGGGAGGGCGTGGAATGAGCAGTTCTTC

d_gene: TRBD1
j_gene: TRBJ2-3
v_gene: TRBV19
abundance: -
CDR3aa: CASSIGRGGQGEYF
CDR3nt: TGTGCCAGTAGTATCGGTCGTGGGGGACAGGGCGAGTATTTT

d_gene: TRBD2
j_gene: TRBJ2-7
v_gene: TRBV5-1
abundance: -
CDR3aa: CASSSRTSGTYEQYF
CDR3nt: TGCGCCAGCAGCTCTCGGACTAGCGGAACCTACGAGCAGTACTTC

d_gene: -
j_gene: TRBJ2-7
v_gene: TRBV27
abundance: -
CDR3aa: CASSNGRGEQYF
CDR3nt: TGTGCCAGCAGTAACGGGAGAGGCGAGCAGTACTTC

d_gene: -
j_gene: TRBJ1-2
v_gene: TRBV6-5
abundance: -
CDR3aa: CASREGGPANYGYTF
CDR3nt: TGTGCCAGCAGGGAGGGCGGACCTGCTAACTATGGCTACACCTTC

d_gene: TRBD2
j_gene: TRBJ2-1
v_gene: TRBV7-9
abundance: few
CDR3aa: CASSPRGNSYNEQFF
CDR3nt: TGTGCCAGCAGCCCGCGGGGGAACTCCTACAATGAGCAGTTCTTC

d_gene: -
j_gene: TRBJ1-3
v_gene: TRBV6-5
abundance: -
CDR3aa: CASSYSQVLTGNTIYF
CDR3nt: TGTGCCAGCAGTTACTCGCAGGTCCTAACTGGAAACACCATATATTTT

d_gene: -
j_gene: TRBJ2-3
v_gene: TRBV6-1
abundance: -
CDR3aa: CASVGTDTQYF
CDR3nt: TGTGCCAGCGTGGGCACAGATACGCAGTATTTT

d_gene: -
j_gene: TRBJ2-6
v_gene: TRBV19
abundance: -
CDR3aa: CASSPVSGANVLTF
CDR3nt: TGTGCCAGTAGTCCCGTCTCTGGGGCCAACGTCCTGACTTTC

d_gene: -
j_gene: TRBJ1-1
v_gene: TRBV3-1/TRBV3-2
abundance: few
CDR3aa: CASSLQRNTEAFF
CDR3nt: TGTGCCAGCAGCTTACAGAGGAACACTGAAGCTTTCTTT

d_gene: -
j_gene: TRBJ1-5
v_gene: TRBV5-8
abundance: -
CDR3aa: CASSLAAVGPQHF
CDR3nt: TGTGCCAGCAGCTTGGCCGCGGTTGGGCCCCAGCATTTT

d_gene: -
j_gene: TRBJ2-7
v_gene: TRBV6-5
abundance: -
CDR3aa: CASSSQTGFGYEQYF
CDR3nt: TGTGCCAGCAGTTCGCAGACGGGTTTCGGCTACGAGCAGTACTTC

d_gene: -
j_gene: TRBJ1-1
v_gene: TRBV3-1/TRBV3-2
abundance: -
CDR3aa: CASSQDTENTEAFF
CDR3nt: TGTGCCAGCAGCCAAGATACGGAGAACACTGAAGCTTTCTTT

d_gene: -
j_gene: TRBJ1-3
v_gene: TRBV5-6
abundance: medium-sized
CDR3aa: CASSLYTSGNTIYF
CDR3nt: TGTGCCAGCAGCTTGTACACCTCTGGAAACACCATATATTTT

d_gene: TRBD1
j_gene: TRBJ1-2
v_gene: TRBV6-5
abundance: -
CDR3aa: CASSPGTGGIGGYTF
CDR3nt: TGTGCCAGCAGCCCCGGGACAGGGGGCATAGGGGGCTACACCTTC

d_gene: -
j_gene: TRBJ1-6
v_gene: TRBV27
abundance: -
CDR3aa: CASRGTVYNSPLHF
CDR3nt: TGTGCCAGCAGGGGGACGGTCTATAATTCACCCCTCCACTTT

d_gene: -
j_gene: TRBJ1-5
v_gene: TRBV5-6
abundance: -
CDR3aa: CASSSLGVKNQPQHF
CDR3nt: TGTGCCAGCAGCTCCCTGGGGGTAAAAAATCAGCCCCAGCATTTT

d_gene: -
j_gene: TRBJ1-1
v_gene: TRBV7-5
abundance: -
CDR3aa: CARSLARGKQTNTEAFF
CDR3nt: TGTGCCAGAAGCTTAGCGCGGGGAAAACAGACGAACACTGAAGCTTTCTTT

d_gene: TRBD2
j_gene: TRBJ2-1
v_gene: TRBV9
abundance: -
CDR3aa: CASSPLAGTYNEQFF
CDR3nt: TGTGCCAGCAGTCCACTAGCGGGTACCTACAATGAGCAGTTCTTC

d_gene: -
j_gene: TRBJ1-1
v_gene: TRBV7-3
abundance: -
CDR3aa: CASSSSGPGAEVNTEAFF
CDR3nt: TGTGCCAGCAGTTCTTCCGGGCCCGGGGCGGAGGTGAACACTGAAGCTTTCTTT

d_gene: -
j_gene: TRBJ2-3
v_gene: TRBV2
abundance: once
CDR3aa: CARSGQATDTQYF
CDR3nt: TGTGCCCGCTCGGGGCAGGCCACAGATACGCAGTATTTT

d_gene: TRBD2
j_gene: TRBJ2-5
v_gene: TRBV5-8
abundance: -
CDR3aa: CASSSGTREKAQYF
CDR3nt: TGTGCCAGCAGCTCCGGGACTAGAGAGAAGGCCCAGTACTTC

d_gene: -
j_gene: TRBJ2-7
v_gene: TRBV3-1/TRBV3-2
abundance: -
CDR3aa: CASSRGAYEQYF
CDR3nt: TGTGCCAGCAGCCGCGGGGCCTACGAGCAGTACTTC

d_gene: -
j_gene: TRBJ1-1
v_gene: TRBV6-6
abundance: -
CDR3aa: CASSYNKGNTEAFF
CDR3nt: TGTGCCAGCAGTTACAATAAGGGGAACACTGAAGCTTTCTTT

d_gene: TRBD1
j_gene: TRBJ1-2
v_gene: TRBV2
abundance: -
CDR3aa: CASNARDRDTVYGYTF
CDR3nt: TGTGCCAGCAATGCCCGGGACAGGGACACAGTTTATGGCTACACCTTC

d_gene: TRBD2
j_gene: TRBJ2-1
v_gene: TRBV5-6
abundance: -
CDR3aa: CASSLSAGTSGANEQFF
CDR3nt: TGTGCCAGCAGCCTGTCGGCAGGGACTAGCGGGGCCAATGAGCAGTTCTTC

d_gene: -
j_gene: TRBJ1-3
v_gene: TRBV28
abundance: -
CDR3aa: CASSFLGQFVSGNTIYF
CDR3nt: TGTGCCAGCAGTTTTTTAGGACAGTTTGTCTCTGGAAACACCATATATTTT

d_gene: -
j_gene: TRBJ2-3
v_gene: TRBV3-1/TRBV3-2
abundance: -
CDR3aa: CASSHSHTQYF
CDR3nt: TGTGCCAGCAGCCATTCGCATACGCAGTATTTT

d_gene: -
j_gene: TRBJ2-1
v_gene: TRBV7-2
abundance: -
CDR3aa: CASNPGRGRQSYNEQFF
CDR3nt: TGTGCCAGCAACCCTGGAAGGGGCCGGCAGAGCTACAATGAGCAGTTCTTC

d_gene: -
j_gene: TRBJ1-5
v_gene: TRBV19
abundance: -
CDR3aa: CASVLGAGQPQHF
CDR3nt: TGTGCCAGCGTACTCGGGGCGGGTCAGCCCCAGCATTTT

d_gene: -
j_gene: TRBJ2-5
v_gene: TRBV6-5
abundance: -
CDR3aa: CASSYYQETQYF
CDR3nt: TGTGCCAGCAGTTATTACCAAGAGACCCAGTACTTC

d_gene: TRBD2
j_gene: TRBJ2-3
v_gene: TRBV7-8
abundance: -
CDR3aa: CASSLVGTGTSGTDTQYF
CDR3nt: TGTGCCAGCAGCTTAGTAGGGACCGGGACTAGCGGGACAGATACGCAGTATTTT

d_gene: -
j_gene: TRBJ2-4
v_gene: TRBV19
abundance: -
CDR3aa: CASSTFSGNNIAKNIQYF
CDR3nt: TGTGCCAGTAGTACCTTTTCCGGGAACAATATAGCCAAAAACATTCAGTACTTC

d_gene: TRBD1
j_gene: TRBJ1-2
v_gene: TRBV19
abundance: -
CDR3aa: CASSIDLQGGANYGYTF
CDR3nt: TGTGCCAGTAGTATAGATCTGCAGGGGGGCGCTAACTATGGCTACACCTTC

d_gene: TRBD2
j_gene: TRBJ2-7
v_gene: TRBV10-3
abundance: -
CDR3aa: CAISAGLTNYEQYF
CDR3nt: TGTGCCATCAGCGCGGGACTAACCAACTACGAGCAGTACTTC

d_gene: -
j_gene: TRBJ2-1
v_gene: TRBV5-1
abundance: few
CDR3aa: CASSAGAGEQFF
CDR3nt: TGCGCCAGCAGCGCTGGAGCGGGTGAGCAGTTCTTC

d_gene: -
j_gene: TRBJ1-1
v_gene: TRBV10-2
abundance: -
CDR3aa: CASSIADTEAFF
CDR3nt: TGCGCCAGCAGTATTGCAGACACTGAAGCTTTCTTT

d_gene: -
j_gene: TRBJ1-2
v_gene: TRBV21-1
abundance: -
CDR3aa: CASSKEVRHLGDYGYTF
CDR3nt: TGTGCCAGCAGCAAAGAGGTAAGACACCTGGGTGACTATGGCTACACCTTC

d_gene: -
j_gene: TRBJ1-6
v_gene: TRBV14
abundance: once
CDR3aa: CASNHRGSYNSPLHF
CDR3nt: TGTGCCAGCAACCATCGGGGCTCCTATAATTCACCCCTCCACTTT

d_gene: -
j_gene: TRBJ1-2
v_gene: TRBV30
abundance: -
CDR3aa: CAWRPRRGYTF
CDR3nt: TGTGCCTGGAGGCCACGTCGCGGCTACACCTTC

d_gene: -
j_gene: TRBJ2-5
v_gene: TRBV11-3
abundance: -
CDR3aa: CASSARLGTQETQYF
CDR3nt: TGTGCCAGCAGCGCCCGACTAGGGACCCAAGAGACCCAGTACTTC

d_gene: -
j_gene: TRBJ1-6
v_gene: TRBV7-2
abundance: -
CDR3aa: CASSLYLAGDSPLHF
CDR3nt: TGTGCCAGCAGCTTATACCTGGCGGGGGATTCACCCCTCCACTTT

d_gene: TRBD2
j_gene: TRBJ2-1
v_gene: TRBV28
abundance: -
CDR3aa: CASSLGSGRAGNEQFF
CDR3nt: TGTGCCAGCAGTTTGGGCAGCGGGAGGGCTGGCAATGAGCAGTTCTTC

d_gene: TRBD1
j_gene: TRBJ1-5
v_gene: TRBV7-2
abundance: -
CDR3aa: CASSLGQGYNQPQHF
CDR3nt: TGTGCCAGCAGCCTCGGACAGGGGTACAATCAGCCCCAGCATTTT

d_gene: -
j_gene: TRBJ1-2
v_gene: TRBV10-3
abundance: -
CDR3aa: CAIRRQETYGYTF
CDR3nt: TGTGCCATCAGGAGACAGGAGACCTATGGCTACACCTTC

d_gene: TRBD1
j_gene: TRBJ2-7
v_gene: TRBV30
abundance: -
CDR3aa: CAWVLTGGYEQYF
CDR3nt: TGTGCCTGGGTCTTGACAGGGGGCTACGAGCAGTACTTC

d_gene: TRBD2
j_gene: TRBJ2-1
v_gene: TRBV19
abundance: -
CDR3aa: CASFPRTSGRPNEQFF
CDR3nt: TGTGCCAGTTTTCCCCGGACTAGCGGGAGGCCTAATGAGCAGTTCTTC

d_gene: TRBD1
j_gene: TRBJ1-4
v_gene: TRBV5-1
abundance: -
CDR3aa: CASSLPQGTNEKLFF
CDR3nt: TGCGCCAGCAGCTTACCACAGGGGACTAATGAAAAACTGTTTTTT